This record covers a single T cell receptor beta chain. Original handling: Amplifying reference gene primers gave estimates of nucleated cell counts. Using immunoSEQ multiplex PCR, the repertoire was profiled, and TCRdb retains in-frame clones only, with some absent. Clonal size and the V and J genes are those of that table, whereas D and trimming came from the DNA. The sample lists over 85,000 clones, 79% occurring once. The record originates from a study of blood T cell repertoires in COVID-19. Overall study context: The United States, Italy and Spain were the sources of the acute and convalescent COVID-19 samples. Nucleic acid was either cDNA or gDNA, and it came from T cells, B-cell-depleted T cells, or PBMCs.

The sample comprised peripheral blood. This sequence originates from a human donor in a cohort sampled during active COVID-19.

CDR3 sequence reads: CAWRGSSYNSPLHF. The CDR3 DNA sequence: TGTGCCTGGAGAGGGAGCTCCTATAATTCACCCCTCCACTTT. V gene TRBV30 combines with J gene TRBJ1-6; D not resolved. This CDR3 is built from 14 residues. Germline CDR1 and CDR2: GTSNPN and SVGIG (reference sequence). Trimming removed 3 bases at V and 0 bases at J, with 6 bases between. Filled out from reference TRBV30 and TRBJ1-6, the complete variable domain reads SQTIHQWPATLVQPVGSPLSLECTVEGTSNPNLYWYRQAAGRGLQLLFYSVGIGQISSEVPQNLSASRPQDRQFILSSKKLLLSDSGFYLCAWRGSSYNSPLHFGNGTRLTVT.